This TCR beta chain was sequenced in a study of blood T cell repertoires in COVID-19. At the level of the study: Sites across the United States, Italy and Spain contributed samples from acute and convalescent COVID-19. T cells, B-cell-depleted T cells, or PBMCs provided the cDNA or gDNA that served as material.

Germline lookup yields CDR1 KGHSH and CDR2 LQKENI. This CDR3 contains 16 residues. The V and J ends lost 3 bases and 2 bases, in that order; junction bases with no gene match: 6. Original analysis: Scientists estimated how many nucleated cells there were by amplifying reference gene primers. Method: immunoSEQ multiplex PCR; TCRdb's copy keeps in-frame clones and lacks some. V and J calls plus clone size are reproduced from that table; the DNA served to infer D and trimming. This table holds some 87,000 clones, 83% found once. Sequencing was performed on peripheral blood. The J gene is TRBJ2-3, the V gene TRBV18, with 9 positions matching TRBD1. This TCR was sampled from a man at least 80 years old with active or convalescent COVID-19. The CDR3 nucleotides are TGTGCCAGCTCACCCTCGGGACAGGGCTCCACAGATACGCAGTATTTT. Protein: CASSPSGQGSTDTQYF.